The 5 T cell receptor beta chains below were found in one sample sequenced in a study of CD4 T cells in relation to SARS-CoV-2 and coronaviruses. Sequencing used immunoSEQ multiplex PCR; TCRdb keeps in-frame clones, though not all of them. Of 15,000 to 25,000 clones in the sample, over 70% were seen once. CD4+ T cells from unexposed donors were obtained before the COVID-19 pandemic (2011-2018). The cells were cultured for approximately 10 days before CD4+ T cells were isolated. Their target antigens are unknown. Sequenced input: CD4+ T cells from PBMCs, cultured in vitro. The source of these receptors is a human donor in good health.

In this sample, this clone turned up once. CDR3 residues: CSVGWGTYEQYF. The CDR3 bases are TGCAGCGTTGGTTGGGGAACCTACGAGCAGTACTTC. The chain is built from TRBV29-1 and TRBJ2-7; D uncertain. The CDR3 is 12 residues long. Per germline, CDR1 SQVTM and CDR2 ANQGSEA. V lost 4 bases and J lost 2, with 9 bases in between.

The chain has TRBV11-2 and TRBJ2-2; no clear D. This CDR3 has 11 amino acids. V lost 5 bases, J lost 6 bases, and 4 bases lay in between. CDR1 and CDR2 (germline): SGHAT, FQNNGV. The CDR3 is CASSLAGELFF. CDR3 nucleotide sequence: TGTGCCAGCAGCCTCGCCGGGGAGCTGTTTTTT.

This chain connects TRBV7-9 to TRBJ2-5, with 9 bases fitting TRBD2. V was pared by 0 bases and J by 5 bases, with 4 bases of the junction left unmatched. The germline V gene encodes CDR1 SEHNR and CDR2 FQNEAQ (reference sequence). This CDR3 is 15 amino acids long. In DNA form, the CDR3 reads TGTGCCAGCAGCTTAGCTAGCGGGGGATTGGAGACCCAGTACTTC. Its protein product is CASSLASGGLETQYF.

This clone was observed once. The chain recombines TRBV5-5 with TRBJ2-2, with D possibly being TRBD1 (6 bases). The CDR3 runs 16 residues. Germline-derived CDR1 and CDR2 are SGHKS and YYEKEE (reference sequence). Trimming took off 4 bases at V and 4 bases at J, with 17 bases between the two ends. Written as DNA, the CDR3 is TGTGCCAGCAGCGTGTCCGGGACACAATTCACCGGGGAGCTGTTTTTT. The encoded protein is CASSVSGTQFTGELFF.

This clone occurred once. This chain connects TRBV18 to TRBJ2-1; 7 bases agree with TRBD1. Germline CDR1 KGHSH, CDR2 LQKENI. Trimming at V came to 5 bases and at J to 0 bases, leaving 13 bases not matched to a gene. This CDR3 is 18 amino acids long. The chain's CDR3 is CASSSRDSVESSYNEQFF. For the CDR3, the DNA is TGTGCCAGCTCATCCCGGGACAGCGTTGAGAGCTCCTACAATGAGCAGTTCTTC.